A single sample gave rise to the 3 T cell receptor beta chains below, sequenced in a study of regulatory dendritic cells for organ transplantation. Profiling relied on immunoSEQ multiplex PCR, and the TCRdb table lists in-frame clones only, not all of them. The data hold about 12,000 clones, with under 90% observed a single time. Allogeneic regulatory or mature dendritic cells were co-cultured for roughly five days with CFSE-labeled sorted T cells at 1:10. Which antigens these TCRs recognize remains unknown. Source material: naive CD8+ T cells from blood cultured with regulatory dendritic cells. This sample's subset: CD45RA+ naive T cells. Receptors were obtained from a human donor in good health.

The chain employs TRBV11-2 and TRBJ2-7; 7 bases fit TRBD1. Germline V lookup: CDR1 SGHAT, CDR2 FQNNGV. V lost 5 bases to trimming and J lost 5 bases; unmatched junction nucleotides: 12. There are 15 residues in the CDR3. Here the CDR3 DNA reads TGTGCCAGCAGCGCAGAACCGGGACAGACCCACGAGCAGTACTTC. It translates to CASSAEPGQTHEQYF. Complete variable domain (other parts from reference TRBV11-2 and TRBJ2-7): EAGVAQSPRYKIIEKRQSVAFWCNPISGHATLYWYQQILGQGPKLLIQFQNNGVVDDSQLPKDRFSAERLKGVDSTLKIQPAKLEDSAVYLCASSAEPGQTHEQYFGPGTRLTVT.

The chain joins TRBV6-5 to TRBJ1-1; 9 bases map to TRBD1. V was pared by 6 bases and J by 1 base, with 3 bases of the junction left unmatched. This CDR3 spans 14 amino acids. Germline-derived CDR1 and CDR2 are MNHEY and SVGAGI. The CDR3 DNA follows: TGTGCCAGCAGAGAACAGGGGGCGAACACTGAAGCTTTCTTT. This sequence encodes CASREQGANTEAFF.

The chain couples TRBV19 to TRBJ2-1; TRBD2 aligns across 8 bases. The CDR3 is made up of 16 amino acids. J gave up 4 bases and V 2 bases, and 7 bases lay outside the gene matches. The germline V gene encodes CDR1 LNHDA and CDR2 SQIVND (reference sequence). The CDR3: CASSISFTSGYNEQFF. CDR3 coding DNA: TGTGCCAGTAGTATATCATTCACTAGCGGATACAATGAGCAGTTCTTC.